The source of this T cell receptor (beta chain) is a study of post-analysis software for immune sequencing data. Losses at the gene ends were 4 bases for V and 7 bases for J; bases not matched to a gene: 13. Germline V gene data show CDR1 as SGHRS and CDR2 as YFSETQ. This CDR3 has 17 amino acids. For this clonotype: The antigen is undetermined.

Regarding the study as a whole: Comparison of patients with controls showed five or six TRBV segments more frequent in patients, TRBV5-6, TRBV5-1 and TRBV20-1 among them.

Prepared libraries of TCR beta cDNA carried unique molecular identifiers. From the PCR reads, TCRdb called clonotypes with MiXCR, one entry per CDR3 protein. The sample has 740,000 or so distinct CDR3 sequences; under 70% are singletons. The chain has TRBV5-1 and TRBJ2-1, with 11 bases aligning to TRBD2. The specimen was blood. The TCR originated in a girl aged 5-17 years with multiple sclerosis. This chain's CDR3 is CASSILAGVIFGNEQFF. DNA for the CDR3: TGCGCCAGCAGCATACTAGCGGGAGTTATATTTGGGAATGAGCAGTTCTTC.